What follows is one T cell receptor beta chain and its context. This clone was detected only once. This clone's antigen is unknown. No much larger clone is present one base from it, and per-base qualities are unavailable. The sample is drawn from a study of shared clonotypes between healthy human individuals (TCRdb year 2020). Some background on the complete study: Three men and a couple of women, aged 18 to 49 years, made up the cohort. For each donor, CD4 naive and CD4 memory were each run on three plates, CD8 naive on two plates, and CD8 memory on one plate. Blood TCR repertoires of about 5 healthy adults were deeply sequenced to estimate repertoire size and the extent of clonotype sharing between individuals. Different laboratories and diverse techniques were used to prepare libraries and sequence TCR repertoires, to increase sequencing depth and limit assay-specific biases. Per donor, leukapheresis produced somewhere between about 0.94 and 8.9 billion PBMCs. General study outcomes and caveats: Only blood was sampled, and tissue TCR repertoires likely differ from those in blood. Naive subsets generally had larger estimated clonotype richness than memory subsets did. The genetic and exposure-history diversity represented was limited by the small number of donors. Sharing across a few donors was observed for approximately 5% of naive CD4, about 3.2% of naive CD8, over 2% of memory CD4, and about 0.39% of memory CD8 clonotypes. Based on pairwise subsampling, the degree of clonotype sharing among donors was expected to be affected by sequencing depth. Higher generation probabilities were observed for clonotypes shared by all four sorted-subset donors than for non-shared clonotypes. Incomplete sequencing was indicated by rarefaction of sorted-subset datasets, despite the large sequencing depth.

CD8 naive samples consisted of CD45RO-negative cells that were positively selected for CCR7, yielding a CD45RA+CCR7+ population without TemRA cells. Healthy HIV-negative adults with no recently reported acute infections or vaccinations were included as donors. Every donor was a Caucasian adult residing in Nashville, Tennessee, USA. After blood collection by leukapheresis, PBMCs were isolated using Ficoll-Histopaque density gradient centrifugation and then cryopreserved in the vapor phase of liquid nitrogen. Analytical flow cytometry was used to check the purity and quantity of every magnetically sorted T cell population. Genomic DNA was isolated from every sorted fraction and measured by UV absorbance on a Nanodrop 2000c. Using the deep immunoSEQ assay, multiplex PCR amplified TCR CDR3 regions from genomic DNA. Genomic DNA extracted from each cell subset was distributed evenly over all wells of several immunoSEQ 96-well plates, and each plate served as one replicate. For sorted subsets, about 210 ng of genomic DNA, equivalent to around 30,000 T cell genomes, went into each replicate PCR. Purified libraries were measured with a Qubit 3.0 fluorometer, size-checked on a Bioanalyzer 2100, and measured again with the KAPA Library Quantification kit. Every immunoSEQ 96-well plate was sequenced on a separate single-read 150-cycle Illumina NextSeq 550 flow cell. In the source study's methods: Because the immunoSEQ output held only junctional sequences and lacked quality scores, the filtering could not match the filtering applied to full-length reads. Sequences were annotated with PyIR, a Python wrapper for IgBLAST v1.9, using IMGT germline references to assign V/J genes and CDR3. Reads with weak V/J assignments (E-value above 1e-6), missing CDR3, stop codons, out-of-frame junctions, or ambiguous translated residues were removed. A V3J clonotype was defined by an identical inferred V gene, J gene, and CDR3 amino acid sequence. Percentage overlap between repertoires was calculated by dividing the number of shared unique clonotypes by the size of the smaller repertoire. RTK rarefaction, the Chao1 estimator, and Recon v2.1 estimates of unobserved clonotypes were used to assess repertoire richness. For all TCRbeta clonotypes obtained by the gDNA method from a handful of donors, generation probabilities were computed with OLGA. Drawn from immuneACCESS, this table holds only the in-frame rearrangements with V and J called that TCRdb kept. Clones are partly lost; checked studies trace under half to an unresolved V gene and leave the rest unexplained. V and J calls and clone size are as listed in that table; D and trimming were resolved from the DNA. The sample table contains around 1.9 million clones; only one count was recorded for roughly 93% of them. The top ten hold 1.5% to 2% of the sample.

The CDR3 runs 14 residues from the cysteine to the phenylalanine. Here the CDR3 DNA is all that survives: 42 bases in frame from base 1. In the germline V gene (reference sequence), CDR1 corresponds to LNHDA and CDR2 to SQIVND. V sheds 9 bases and J sheds 2 bases, leaving 17 bases between their ends. The sample comprised naive CD8+ T cells from PBMCs. In light of the paper, this sample's cell subset or site label describes: CD45RA+CCR7+. The source is a man between 18 and 29 years old in good health. Some clones in this sample may be carry-over from other donors' samples. The chain couples TRBV19 to TRBJ2-7, and perhaps TRBD1 as D gene, on 6 matching bases. Here the CDR3 is given as CASGTLGAPYEQYF. The sequence in DNA is TGTGCCAGCGGAACGTTGGGGGCCCCCTACGAGCAGTACTTC.